This entry features one T cell receptor beta chain sequence. Its specificity is not known. Trimming cost V 5 bases and J 6 bases; bases outside gene matches: 5. Germline loops: CDR1 SGHTA, CDR2 FQGNSA. This CDR3 region has 13 residues. The data belong to a study of T-cell memory formation after mild COVID-19. General study results and limits: CD4+ contracting clones lay mainly in CM and EM, CD8+ ones in EMRA.

TCRdb re-analysed the 5' RACE reads in MiXCR, keeping a single row per CDR3 protein. The sample has some 310,000 distinct CDR3 sequences, less than 25% seen once. What was sequenced was PBMCs or a T cell subset sorted from them (not recorded which). This receptor was identified in a man aged 18 to 29 who had mild COVID-19 (a few samples of this study predate the infection). Cell type and time point are not known. This chain joins TRBV7-2 and TRBJ1-2; 8 nucleotides agree with TRBD1. The CDR3 loop is CASSTGQGDGYTF. In DNA form, the CDR3 reads TGTGCCAGCAGCACAGGACAGGGAGATGGCTACACCTTC.